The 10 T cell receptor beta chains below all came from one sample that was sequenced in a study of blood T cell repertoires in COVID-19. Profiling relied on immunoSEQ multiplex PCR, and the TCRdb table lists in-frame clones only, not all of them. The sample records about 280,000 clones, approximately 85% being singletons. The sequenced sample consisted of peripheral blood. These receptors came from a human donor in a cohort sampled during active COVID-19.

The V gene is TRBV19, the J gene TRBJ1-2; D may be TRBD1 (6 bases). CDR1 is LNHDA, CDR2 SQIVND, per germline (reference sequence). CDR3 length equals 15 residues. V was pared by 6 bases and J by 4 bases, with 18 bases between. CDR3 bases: TGTGCCAGTAGGACTGGGACACCTAATCGCTATGGCTACACCTTC. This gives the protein CASRTGTPNRYGYTF.

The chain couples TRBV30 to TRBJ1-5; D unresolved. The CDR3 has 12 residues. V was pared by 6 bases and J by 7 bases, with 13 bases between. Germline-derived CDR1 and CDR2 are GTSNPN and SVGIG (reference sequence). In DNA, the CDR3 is TGTGCCTGTCAACGCGAAAGCCAGCCCCAGCATTTT. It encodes CACQRESQPQHF.

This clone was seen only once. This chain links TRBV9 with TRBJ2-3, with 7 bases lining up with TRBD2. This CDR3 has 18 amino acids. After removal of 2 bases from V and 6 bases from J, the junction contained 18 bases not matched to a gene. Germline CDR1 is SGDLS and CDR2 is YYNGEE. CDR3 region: CASSVSGTSSGGGDTQYF. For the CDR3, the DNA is TGTGCCAGCAGCGTGAGCGGAACCTCTAGCGGTGGCGGGGATACGCAGTATTTT.

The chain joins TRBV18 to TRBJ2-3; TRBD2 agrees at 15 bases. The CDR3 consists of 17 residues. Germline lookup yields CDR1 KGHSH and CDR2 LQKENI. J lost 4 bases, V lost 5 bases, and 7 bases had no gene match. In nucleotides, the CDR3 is TGTGCCAGCTCAGACACACGGACTAGCGGGAGGGCAGATACGCAGTATTTT. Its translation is CASSDTRTSGRADTQYF.

DNA for the CDR3: TGTGCCACCAGTGAAAACGACAGGGTCTGGTACTTC. Encoded protein: CATSENDRVWYF. The genes are TRBV24-1 and TRBJ2-7; 7 nucleotides agree with TRBD1. Germline values: CDR1 KGHDR, CDR2 SFDVKD. The CDR3 covers 12 residues. Trimming took 4 bases from V and 12 from J; bases not matched to a gene: 8.

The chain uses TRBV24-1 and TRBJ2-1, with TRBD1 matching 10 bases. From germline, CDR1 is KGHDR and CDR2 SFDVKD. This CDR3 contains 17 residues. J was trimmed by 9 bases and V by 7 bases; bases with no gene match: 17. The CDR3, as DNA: TGTGCCACCAGCCAACCGATGACCGGGACAGGGGTGAGTGAGCAGTTCTTC. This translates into CATSQPMTGTGVSEQFF.

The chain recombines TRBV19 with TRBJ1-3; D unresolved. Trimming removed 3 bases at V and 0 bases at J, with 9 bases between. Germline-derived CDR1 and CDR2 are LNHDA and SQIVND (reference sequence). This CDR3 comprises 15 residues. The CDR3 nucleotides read TGTGCCAGTAGTATTGTGGCGGCCTCTGGAAACACCATATATTTT. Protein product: CASSIVAASGNTIYF.

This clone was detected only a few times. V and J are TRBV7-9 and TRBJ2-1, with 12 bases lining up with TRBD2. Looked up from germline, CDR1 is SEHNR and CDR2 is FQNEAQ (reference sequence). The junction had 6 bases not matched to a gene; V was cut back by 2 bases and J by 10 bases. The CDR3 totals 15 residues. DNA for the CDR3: TGTGCCAGCAGCTTACTAGCGGGAGGGCCAGGGGAGCAGTTCTTC. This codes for CASSLLAGGPGEQFF.

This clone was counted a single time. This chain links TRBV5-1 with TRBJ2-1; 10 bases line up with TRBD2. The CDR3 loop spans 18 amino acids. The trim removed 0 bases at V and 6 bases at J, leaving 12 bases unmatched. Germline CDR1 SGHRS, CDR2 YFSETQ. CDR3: CASSLALPSSGRPNEQFF. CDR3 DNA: TGCGCCAGCAGCTTGGCCCTACCCTCTAGCGGGAGACCCAATGAGCAGTTCTTC.

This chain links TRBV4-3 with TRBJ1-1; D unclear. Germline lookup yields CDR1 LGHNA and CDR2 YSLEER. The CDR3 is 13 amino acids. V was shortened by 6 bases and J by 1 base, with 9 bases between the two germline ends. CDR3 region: CASSIYRNTEAFF. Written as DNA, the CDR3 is TGCGCCAGCAGTATATACAGGAACACTGAAGCTTTCTTT.